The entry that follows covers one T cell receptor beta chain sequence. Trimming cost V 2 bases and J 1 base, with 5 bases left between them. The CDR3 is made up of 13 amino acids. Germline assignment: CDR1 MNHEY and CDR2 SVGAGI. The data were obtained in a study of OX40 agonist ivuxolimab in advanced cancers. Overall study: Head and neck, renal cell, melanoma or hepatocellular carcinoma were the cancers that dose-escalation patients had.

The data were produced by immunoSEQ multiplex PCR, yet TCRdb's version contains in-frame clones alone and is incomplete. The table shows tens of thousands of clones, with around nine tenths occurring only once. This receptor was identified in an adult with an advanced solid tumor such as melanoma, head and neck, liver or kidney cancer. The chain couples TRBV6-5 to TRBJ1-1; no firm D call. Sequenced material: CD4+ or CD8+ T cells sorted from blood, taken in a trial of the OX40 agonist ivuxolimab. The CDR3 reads CASSYRRNTEAFF. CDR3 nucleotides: TGTGCCAGCAGTTACAGGAGGAACACTGAAGCTTTCTTT.